There are a few counts of the clone carrying this TCR beta chain. Its antigen remains unknown. The sample is drawn from a study of T cells in Graves' hyperthyroidism and ophthalmopathy. Whole-study results and caveats: Most expanded thyroid clonotypes above 0.001 also appeared in blood. Ophthalmopathy onset followed model prediction by a median approximately 6.2 months.

Per germline, CDR1 LNHNV and CDR2 YYDKDF (reference sequence). CDR3 length equals 14 residues. V shed 7 bases, J shed 2 bases, and the junction held 4 bases outside the gene matches. RNA transcripts served as the template for amplifying TCR beta CDR3 regions. A first-round RT-PCR of the TCR CDR3 used the HTBI primer set. TCRdb ran MiXCR on the multiplex PCR reads and lists one entry per CDR3 protein. The table includes 250,000 to 350,000 distinct CDR3 sequences, over 15% detected once. Exclusion of a patient resulted from uncontrolled infection, other autoimmune disease, pregnancy or lactation. Sequencing was carried out using blood. This TCR was recovered from a woman aged 55 to 70 with Graves' ophthalmopathy. The chain joins TRBV15 to TRBJ1-5, with 8 nucleotides matching TRBD1. The CDR3 bases are TGTGCCACCAACACAGGGGGGGGCAATCAGCCCCAGCATTTT. This translates into CATNTGGGNQPQHF. The full variable domain, rest sourced from reference TRBV15 and TRBJ1-5, is DAMVIQNPRYQVTQFGKPVTLSCSQTLNHNVMYWYQQKSSQAPKLLFHYYDKDFNNEADTPDNFQSRRPNTSFCFLDIRSPGLGDTAMYLCATNTGGGNQPQHFGDGTRLSIL.